Included here is one T cell receptor beta chain sequence, with context. In the source study's methods: Quantification of nucleated cells was approximated via reference gene primer amplification. The method was immunoSEQ multiplex PCR; TCRdb's version includes in-frame clones alone and lacks a portion of them. V, J and clone size are those of that table, while D and trimming were read from the DNA. The data hold around 140,000 clones, with around 89% observed a single time. The length of the CDR3 is 16 residues. The germline V gene has CDR1 SNHLY and CDR2 FYNNEI. The V end was cut by 6 bases, the J end by 0 bases, with 15 bases between. The entry originates in a study of blood T cell repertoires in COVID-19. Across the study: Acute and convalescent COVID-19 samples came from the United States, Italy and Spain. In each case, the material was cDNA or gDNA derived from T cells, B-cell-depleted T cells, or PBMCs.

The chain combines TRBV2 with TRBJ1-3, with TRBD1 as a possible D gene (5 bases). What was sequenced was peripheral blood. The receptor's source is a human donor in a cohort sampled during active COVID-19. CDR3 protein: CASRGSQGTSGNTIYF. DNA for the CDR3: TGTGCCAGCAGGGGTTCGCAGGGCACCTCTGGAAACACCATATATTTT.